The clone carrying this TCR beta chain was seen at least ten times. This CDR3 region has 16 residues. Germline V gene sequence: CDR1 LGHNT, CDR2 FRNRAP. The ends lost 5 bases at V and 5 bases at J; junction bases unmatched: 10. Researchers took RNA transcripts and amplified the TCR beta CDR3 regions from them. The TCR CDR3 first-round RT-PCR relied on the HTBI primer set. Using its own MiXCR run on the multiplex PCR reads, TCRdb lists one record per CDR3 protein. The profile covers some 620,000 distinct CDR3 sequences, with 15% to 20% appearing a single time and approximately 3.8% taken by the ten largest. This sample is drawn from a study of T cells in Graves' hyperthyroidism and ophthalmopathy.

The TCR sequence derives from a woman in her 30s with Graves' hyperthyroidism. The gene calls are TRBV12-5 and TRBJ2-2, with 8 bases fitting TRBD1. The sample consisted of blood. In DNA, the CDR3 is TGTGCTAGTGGTCCCGAGGGGACAGGCAAGACCGGGGAGCTGTTTTTT. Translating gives CASGPEGTGKTGELFF.